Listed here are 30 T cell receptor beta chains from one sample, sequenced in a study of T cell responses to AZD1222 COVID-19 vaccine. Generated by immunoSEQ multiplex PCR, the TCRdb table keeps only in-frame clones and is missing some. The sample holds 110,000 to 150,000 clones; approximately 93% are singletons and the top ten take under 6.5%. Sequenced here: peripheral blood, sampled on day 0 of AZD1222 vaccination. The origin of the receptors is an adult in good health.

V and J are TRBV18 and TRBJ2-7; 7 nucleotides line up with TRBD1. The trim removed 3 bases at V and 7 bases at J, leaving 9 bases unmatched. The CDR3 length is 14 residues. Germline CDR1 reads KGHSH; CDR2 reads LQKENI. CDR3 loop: CASSPPDREREQYF. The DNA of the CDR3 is TGTGCCAGCTCACCTCCCGACAGGGAGAGGGAGCAGTACTTC. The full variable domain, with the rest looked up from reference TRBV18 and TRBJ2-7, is NAGVMQNPRHLVRRRGQEARLRCSPMKGHSHVYWYRQLPEEGLKFMVYLQKENIIDESGMPKERFSAEFPKEGPSILRIQQVVRGDSAAYFCASSPPDREREQYFGPGTRLTVT.

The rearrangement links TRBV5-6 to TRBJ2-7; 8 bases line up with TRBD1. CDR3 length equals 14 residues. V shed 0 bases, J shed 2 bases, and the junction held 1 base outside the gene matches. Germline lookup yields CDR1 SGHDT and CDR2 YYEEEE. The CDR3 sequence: CASSLAQGAYEQYF. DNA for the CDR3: TGTGCCAGCAGCTTGGCACAGGGGGCCTACGAGCAGTACTTC.

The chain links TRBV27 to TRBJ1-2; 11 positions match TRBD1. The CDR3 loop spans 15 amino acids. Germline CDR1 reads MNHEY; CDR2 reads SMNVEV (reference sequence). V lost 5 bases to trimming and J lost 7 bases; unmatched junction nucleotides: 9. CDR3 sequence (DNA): TGTGCCAGCAGTCACACCGGGACAGGGGGATTTGGCTACACCTTC. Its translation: CASSHTGTGGFGYTF.

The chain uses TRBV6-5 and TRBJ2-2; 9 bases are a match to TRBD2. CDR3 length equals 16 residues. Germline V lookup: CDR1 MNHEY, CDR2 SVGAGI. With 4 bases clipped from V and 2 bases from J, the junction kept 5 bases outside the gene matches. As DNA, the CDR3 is TGTGCCAGCAGTTTGGGCCTAGCGGGAAACACCGGGGAGCTGTTTTTT. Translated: CASSLGLAGNTGELFF.

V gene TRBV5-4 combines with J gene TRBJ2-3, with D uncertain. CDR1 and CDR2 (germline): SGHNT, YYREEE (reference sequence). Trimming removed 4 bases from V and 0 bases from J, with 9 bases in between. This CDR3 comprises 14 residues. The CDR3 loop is CASSPDPSTDTQYF. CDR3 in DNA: TGTGCCAGCAGCCCGGACCCCAGCACAGATACGCAGTATTTT.

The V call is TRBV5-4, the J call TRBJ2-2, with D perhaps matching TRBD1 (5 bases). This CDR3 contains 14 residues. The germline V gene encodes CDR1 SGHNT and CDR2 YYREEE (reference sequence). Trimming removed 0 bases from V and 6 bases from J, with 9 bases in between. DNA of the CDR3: TGTGCCAGCAGCTTGGATCAGGGCTCCGGGGAGCTGTTTTTT. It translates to CASSLDQGSGELFF.

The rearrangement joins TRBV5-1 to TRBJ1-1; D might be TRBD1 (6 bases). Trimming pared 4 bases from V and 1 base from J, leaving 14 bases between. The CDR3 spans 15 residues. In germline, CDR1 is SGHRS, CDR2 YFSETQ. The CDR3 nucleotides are TGCGCCAGCAGCCAAAGCAGGGGACCGAACACTGAAGCTTTCTTT. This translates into CASSQSRGPNTEAFF.

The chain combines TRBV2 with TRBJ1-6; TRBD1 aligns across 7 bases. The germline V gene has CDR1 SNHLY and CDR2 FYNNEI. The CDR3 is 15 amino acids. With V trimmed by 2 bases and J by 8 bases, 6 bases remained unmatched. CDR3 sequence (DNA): TGTGCCAGCAGTGAATTGAGGACAGGATATTCACCCCTCCACTTT. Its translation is CASSELRTGYSPLHF.

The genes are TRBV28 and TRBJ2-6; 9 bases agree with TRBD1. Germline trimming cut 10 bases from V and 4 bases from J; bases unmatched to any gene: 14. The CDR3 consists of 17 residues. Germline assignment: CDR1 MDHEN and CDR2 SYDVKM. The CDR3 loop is CATRGWDRASGANVLTF. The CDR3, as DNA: TGTGCCACCAGGGGCTGGGACAGGGCTTCGGGGGCCAACGTCCTGACTTTC.

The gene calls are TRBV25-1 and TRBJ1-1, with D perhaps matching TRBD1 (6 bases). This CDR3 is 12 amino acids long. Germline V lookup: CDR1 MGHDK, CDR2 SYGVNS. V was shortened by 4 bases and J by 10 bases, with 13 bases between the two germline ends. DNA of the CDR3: TGTGCCAGCAGTGGAACAGGGTGGAGAGCTTTCTTT. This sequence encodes CASSGTGWRAFF.

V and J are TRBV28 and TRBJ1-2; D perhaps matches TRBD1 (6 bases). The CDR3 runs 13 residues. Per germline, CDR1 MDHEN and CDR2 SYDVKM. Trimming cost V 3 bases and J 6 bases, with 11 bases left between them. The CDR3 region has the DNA TGTGCCAGCAGTTTGACACAGGGTAATGGCTACACCTTC. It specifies CASSLTQGNGYTF.

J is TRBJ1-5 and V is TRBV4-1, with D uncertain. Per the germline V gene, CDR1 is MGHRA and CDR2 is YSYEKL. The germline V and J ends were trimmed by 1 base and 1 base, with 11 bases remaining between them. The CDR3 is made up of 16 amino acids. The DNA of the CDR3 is TGCGCCAGCAGCCAAGTGCAGGCAGGAAGCAATCAGCCCCAGCATTTT. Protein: CASSQVQAGSNQPQHF.

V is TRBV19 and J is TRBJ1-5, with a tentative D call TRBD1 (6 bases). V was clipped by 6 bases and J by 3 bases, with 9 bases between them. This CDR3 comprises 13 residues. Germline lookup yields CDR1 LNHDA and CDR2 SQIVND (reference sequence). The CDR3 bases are TGTGCCAGTAGCAACAGGGTCAATCAGCCCCAGCATTTT. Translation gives CASSNRVNQPQHF. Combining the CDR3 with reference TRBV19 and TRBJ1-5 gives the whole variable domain DGGITQSPKYLFRKEGQNVTLSCEQNLNHDAMYWYRQDPGQGLRLIYYSQIVNDFQKGDIAEGYSVSREKKESFPLTVTSAQKNPTAFYLCASSNRVNQPQHFGDGTRLSIL.

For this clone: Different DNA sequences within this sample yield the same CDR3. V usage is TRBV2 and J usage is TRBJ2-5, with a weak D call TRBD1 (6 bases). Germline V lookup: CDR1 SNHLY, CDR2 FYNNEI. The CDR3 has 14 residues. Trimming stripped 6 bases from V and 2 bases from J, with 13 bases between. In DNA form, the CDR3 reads TGTGCCAGCAGGCCACGGGACACTCAAGAGACCCAGTACTTC. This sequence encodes CASRPRDTQETQYF.

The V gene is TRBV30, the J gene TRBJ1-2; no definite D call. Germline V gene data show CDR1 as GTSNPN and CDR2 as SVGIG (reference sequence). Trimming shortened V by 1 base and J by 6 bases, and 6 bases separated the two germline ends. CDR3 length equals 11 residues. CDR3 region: CAWSEMDGYTF. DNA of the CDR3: TGTGCCTGGAGTGAAATGGATGGCTACACCTTC.

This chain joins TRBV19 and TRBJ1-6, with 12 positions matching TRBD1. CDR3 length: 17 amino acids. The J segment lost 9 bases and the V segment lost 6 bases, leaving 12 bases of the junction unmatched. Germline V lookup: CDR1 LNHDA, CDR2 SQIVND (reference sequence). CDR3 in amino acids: CASRGQGAGLVFSPLHF. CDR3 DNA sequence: TGTGCCAGTAGGGGACAGGGGGCGGGGTTAGTGTTTTCACCCCTCCACTTT.

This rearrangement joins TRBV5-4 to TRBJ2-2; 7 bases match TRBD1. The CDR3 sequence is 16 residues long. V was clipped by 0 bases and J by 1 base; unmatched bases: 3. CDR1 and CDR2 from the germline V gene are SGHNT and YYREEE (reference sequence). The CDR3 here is CASSLASGGNTGELFF. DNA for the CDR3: TGTGCCAGCAGCTTGGCGTCAGGGGGGAACACCGGGGAGCTGTTTTTT.

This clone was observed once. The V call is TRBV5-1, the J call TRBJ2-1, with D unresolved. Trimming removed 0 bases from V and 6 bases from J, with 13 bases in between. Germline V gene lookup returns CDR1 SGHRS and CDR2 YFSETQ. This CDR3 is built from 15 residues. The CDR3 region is CASSLAAQRSNEQFF. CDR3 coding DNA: TGCGCCAGCAGCTTGGCGGCACAGAGAAGCAATGAGCAGTTCTTC.

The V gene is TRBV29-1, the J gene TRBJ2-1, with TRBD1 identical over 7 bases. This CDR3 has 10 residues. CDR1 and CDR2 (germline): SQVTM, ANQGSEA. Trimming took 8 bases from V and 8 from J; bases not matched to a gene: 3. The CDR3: CSIGGYEQFF. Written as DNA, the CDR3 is TGCAGCATAGGGGGCTATGAGCAGTTCTTC.

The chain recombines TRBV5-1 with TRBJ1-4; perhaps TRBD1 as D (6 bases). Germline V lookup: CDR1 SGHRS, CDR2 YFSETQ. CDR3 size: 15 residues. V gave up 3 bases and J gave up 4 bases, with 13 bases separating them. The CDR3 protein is CASSSSGANNEKLFF. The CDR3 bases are TGCGCCAGCAGCTCTTCGGGGGCGAATAATGAAAAACTGTTTTTT.

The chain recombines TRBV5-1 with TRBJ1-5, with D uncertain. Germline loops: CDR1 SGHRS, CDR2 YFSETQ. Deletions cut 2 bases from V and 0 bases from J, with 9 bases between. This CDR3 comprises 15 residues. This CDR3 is CASSFRTYSNQPQHF. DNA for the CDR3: TGCGCCAGCAGCTTTCGAACGTATAGCAATCAGCCCCAGCATTTT.

The DNA of the CDR3 is TGTGCCTGGGCCCTTAACAGCGGTACTAATGAAAAACTGTTTTTT. It specifies CAWALNSGTNEKLFF. The chain uses TRBV30 and TRBJ1-4; D gene ambiguous. Germline V gene lookup returns CDR1 GTSNPN and CDR2 SVGIG (reference sequence). The CDR3 totals 15 residues. Between the trimmed V and J ends, which lost 5 bases and 2 bases, there was a span of 15 bases.

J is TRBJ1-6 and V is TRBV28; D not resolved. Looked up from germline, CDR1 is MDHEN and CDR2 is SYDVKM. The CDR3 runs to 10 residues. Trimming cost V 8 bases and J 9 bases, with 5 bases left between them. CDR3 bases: TGTGCCAGCGGAAGTTCACCCCTCCACTTT. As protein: CASGSSPLHF.

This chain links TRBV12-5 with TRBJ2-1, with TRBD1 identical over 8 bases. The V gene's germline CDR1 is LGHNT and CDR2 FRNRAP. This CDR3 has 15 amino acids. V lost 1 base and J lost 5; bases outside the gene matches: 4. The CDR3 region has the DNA TGTGCTAGTGGTTTGGCCCGGACAGGGAACAATGAGCAGTTCTTC. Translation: CASGLARTGNNEQFF.

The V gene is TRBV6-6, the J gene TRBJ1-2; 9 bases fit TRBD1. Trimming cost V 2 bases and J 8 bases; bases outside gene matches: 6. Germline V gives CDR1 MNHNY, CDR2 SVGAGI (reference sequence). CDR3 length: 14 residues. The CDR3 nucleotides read TGTGCCAGCAGTTACGGGACAGGGCATGGGGGCTACACCTTC. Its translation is CASSYGTGHGGYTF.

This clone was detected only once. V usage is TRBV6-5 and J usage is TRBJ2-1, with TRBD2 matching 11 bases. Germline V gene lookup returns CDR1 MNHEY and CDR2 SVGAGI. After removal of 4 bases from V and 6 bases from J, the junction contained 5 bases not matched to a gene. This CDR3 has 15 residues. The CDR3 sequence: CASSSTSGKTNEQFF. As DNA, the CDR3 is TGTGCCAGCAGTTCGACTAGCGGGAAGACCAATGAGCAGTTCTTC.

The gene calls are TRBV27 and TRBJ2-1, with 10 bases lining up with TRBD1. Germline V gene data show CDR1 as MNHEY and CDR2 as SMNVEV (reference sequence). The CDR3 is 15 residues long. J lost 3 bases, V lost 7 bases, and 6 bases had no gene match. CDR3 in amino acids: CASMKDRGYYNEQFF. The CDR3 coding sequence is TGTGCCAGCATGAAGGACAGGGGGTACTACAATGAGCAGTTCTTC.

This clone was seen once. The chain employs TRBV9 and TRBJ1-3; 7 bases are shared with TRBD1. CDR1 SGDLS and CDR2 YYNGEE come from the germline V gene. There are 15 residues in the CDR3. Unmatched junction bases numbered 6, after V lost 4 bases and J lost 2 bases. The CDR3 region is CASSPGDRPGNTIYF. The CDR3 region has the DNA TGTGCCAGCAGCCCGGGGGACAGACCTGGAAACACCATATATTTT.

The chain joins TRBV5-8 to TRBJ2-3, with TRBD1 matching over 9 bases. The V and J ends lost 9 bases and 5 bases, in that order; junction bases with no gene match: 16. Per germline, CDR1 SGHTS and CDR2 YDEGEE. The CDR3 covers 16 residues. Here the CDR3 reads CATPPTGQGLLDTQYF. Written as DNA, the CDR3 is TGTGCCACTCCCCCGACGGGACAGGGTCTTTTAGATACGCAGTATTTT.

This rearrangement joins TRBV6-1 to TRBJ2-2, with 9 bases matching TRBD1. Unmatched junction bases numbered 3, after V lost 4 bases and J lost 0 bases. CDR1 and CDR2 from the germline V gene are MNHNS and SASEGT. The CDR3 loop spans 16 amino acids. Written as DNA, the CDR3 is TGTGCCAGCAGTGGCGGGGACAGGGCGAACACCGGGGAGCTGTTTTTT. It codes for CASSGGDRANTGELFF.